The TCR beta chain under discussion was sequenced for a study of molecular identifiers for immune sequencing clone quantification. Study-level findings and limits: Jurkat TCR RNA from one cell was spiked into approximately 1 million naive cells, and it was reportedly detectable there.

One entry per CDR3 protein, called by TCRdb with MiXCR from the PCR reads. This table has 250,000 to 400,000 distinct CDR3 sequences, over 20% appearing once. On this clonotype itself: Its antigen is undetermined.

CDR3 length: 15 residues. V shed 1 base and J shed 5 bases, with 11 bases lying between them. Germline V gives CDR1 MGHRA, CDR2 YSYEKL. J is TRBJ2-2 and V is TRBV4-1; D is unclear. Sequenced material: naive CD8+ T cells from blood, with Jurkat cell RNA spiked in. Subset defined: FACS-sorted CD8+CD4-CCR7+CD45RA+ naive T cells. The receptor was derived from a human donor in good health. Some libraries in this study had Jurkat cell RNA spiked in. The CDR3 nucleotides are TGCGCCAGCAGCCAAGGATCGCGGAATACCGGGGAGCTGTTTTTT. It translates to CASSQGSRNTGELFF.